This TCR beta chain was recovered during a study of CD4 T cells in relation to SARS-CoV-2 and coronaviruses. Study-wide context: PBMCs were cultured with antigen for roughly 10 days before TCR beta sequencing. Notes on the study in general: Samples before the pandemic and after infection were not matched within any donor.

The assay was immunoSEQ multiplex PCR, and TCRdb's table has in-frame clones only and misses some. The top ten hold about 29% of the sample, which has under 20,000 clones, around 74% seen once. About this clone: No antigen is known for it.

Unexposed donor CD4+ T cells date from about 2011-2018, before the COVID-19 pandemic. Isolation of CD4+ T cells took place after approximately 10 days in culture. Testing used SARS-CoV-2 S/N and four cold-coronavirus spikes on unexposed-donor CD4+ T cells, cells permitting. The ends were cut back, 1 base at V and 6 bases at J, with 6 bases in the middle. The CDR3 has 12 amino acids. Germline-derived CDR1 and CDR2 are MGHDK and SYGVNS. Source material: CD4+ T cells from PBMCs, cultured in vitro. The chain recombines TRBV25-1 with TRBJ1-1; no clear D. This receptor was taken from a human donor in good health. This CDR3 reads CASSEFFAEAFF. CDR3 nucleotides: TGTGCCAGCAGTGAATTTTTTGCTGAAGCTTTCTTT.